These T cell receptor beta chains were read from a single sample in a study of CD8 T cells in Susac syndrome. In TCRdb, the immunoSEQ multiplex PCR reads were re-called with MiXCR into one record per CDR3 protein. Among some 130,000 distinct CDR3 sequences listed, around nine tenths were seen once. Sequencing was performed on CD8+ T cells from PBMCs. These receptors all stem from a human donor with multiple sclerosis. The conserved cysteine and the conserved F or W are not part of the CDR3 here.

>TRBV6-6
ASSSGDGVGYT
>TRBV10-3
AIRQTTSGSGSYEQY
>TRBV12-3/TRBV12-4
ASGDPYGYT
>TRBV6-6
ASSYSQTYEQY
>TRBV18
ASSPQASFYEQY
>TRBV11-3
ASSLRGYHNEQF
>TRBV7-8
ASSPLPEGEGNEQF
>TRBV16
ASSNNYNSPLH
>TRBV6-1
ASSPEEGSYEQY
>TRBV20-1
SARLAGGEYEQY
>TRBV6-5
ASSYSTSGQETQY
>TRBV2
ASRRTVVGGYT
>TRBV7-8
ASSDRIAGSGGANVLT
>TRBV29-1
SVIRSSSYNEQF
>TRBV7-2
ASRGGSDEQY
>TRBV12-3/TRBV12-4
ASGSGSYEQY
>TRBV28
ASGGGANYEQY